This record concerns one T cell receptor beta chain sequence. This CDR3 has 15 residues. J gave up 4 bases and V 6 bases, and 5 bases lay outside the gene matches. Germline CDR1 and CDR2: MDHEN and SYDVKM. TCRdb's copy holds only in-frame clones and misses some; the assay was immunoSEQ multiplex PCR. The sample consists of more than 50,000 clones, around 69% of them appearing once. The record originates from a study of radiotherapy plus CTLA-4 blockade in lung cancer. Study as a whole: Patients showed objective responses in 18% of cases and disease control in roughly 31%.

This sequence joins TRBV28 and TRBJ2-1; 11 bases are shared with TRBD2. This TCR came from a human donor with non-small cell lung cancer who had a complete response to radiotherapy plus ipilimumab. Material: peripheral blood, obtained from a patient treated with radiotherapy plus ipilimumab. In nucleotides, the CDR3 is TGTGCCAGCAGCAGACTAGCGGGGACATACAATGAGCAGTTCTTC. This codes for CASSRLAGTYNEQFF.